This note documents a single T cell receptor beta chain sequence. As yet, its antigen is unknown. Specified treatment: oral pan-JAK inhibitor, 5-10 mg twice daily. These data belong to a study of CD8+ T cells in alopecia areata. Regarding the study as a whole: Scalp clonality dropped significantly under tofacitinib, as did expanded CD8+ top-100 clones.

It was cDNA, reverse transcribed from extracted RNA, that served as the sequencing template. The data were produced by immunoSEQ multiplex PCR, yet TCRdb's version contains in-frame clones alone and is incomplete. The sample has roughly 200,000 clones, roughly three fifths seen once. The CDR3 sequence is 14 residues long. Between the trimmed V and J ends, which lost 6 bases and 3 bases, there was a span of 14 bases. Germline CDR1 MNHEY, CDR2 SMNVEV (reference sequence). V and J are TRBV27 and TRBJ1-1; D gene uncertain. The TCR was taken from a human donor with alopecia areata. The sample in question was CD8+ T cells sorted from blood, obtained at week 24, from a patient treated with tofacitinib. CDR3 DNA: TGTGCCAGCAGCCTGACGGCAAGGTACACTGAAGCTTTCTTT. Translated: CASSLTARYTEAFF.